A single T cell receptor (beta chain) is shown here with its context. Its antigen is not identified. This entry comes from a study of cytomegalovirus exposure and HLA in healthy donors. Study conclusions and caveats: Clonal expansion, a later analysis showed, was greater in HLA-associated TCR beta chains than in equally common others. Overall, about 160 TCR beta chains were annotated as cytomegalovirus-associated. Reports credit the classifier with highly specific, highly sensitive diagnosis of cytomegalovirus status.

V was cut by 8 bases and J by 4 bases, with 15 bases left in between. This CDR3 has 14 residues. Germline-derived CDR1 and CDR2 are SNHLY and FYNNEI. Primers: 60 Vbeta forward and 13 Jbeta reverse. How the authors handled the data: A follow-up analysis tallied 70 million to 80 million unique TCR beta chains, roughly 9.9 million shared. Assay: immunoSEQ multiplex PCR; the TCRdb copy retains only in-frame clones and omits some. V and J calls and clone size follow that table, whereas D and trimming were derived from the DNA. The table includes around 100,000 clones, around two thirds detected once. J is TRBJ1-3 and V is TRBV2; D is possibly TRBD1 (5 bases). The material sequenced was PBMCs. This TCR was sampled from a man aged 25 to 40 in good health and CMV-seropositive. CDR3 in DNA: TGTGCCAGCCTAGCGGTAGGGGCCGGAAACACCATATATTTT. It encodes CASLAVGAGNTIYF.